The clone carrying this T cell receptor (beta chain) was counted many times. The entry originates in a study of T cells in Graves' hyperthyroidism and ophthalmopathy. The germline V and J ends were trimmed by 5 bases and 4 bases, with 11 bases remaining between them. Per the germline V gene, CDR1 is LNHDA and CDR2 is SQIVND (reference sequence). The CDR3 runs to 13 residues. TCR beta CDR3 sequences were amplified from RNA transcripts. TCR CDR3 regions were first amplified by RT-PCR with HTBI primers. MiXCR, applied by TCRdb to the multiplex PCR reads, yields one record per CDR3 protein. Among about 620,000 distinct CDR3 sequences listed, around 15% were seen once.

The rearrangement links TRBV19 to TRBJ1-1; D ambiguous. Sequenced sample: blood. This sequence was found in a young woman with Graves' hyperthyroidism. CDR3 nucleotides: TGTGCCAGTAGTGTCCGGGCCGCCACTGAAGCTTTCTTT. Translating gives CASSVRAATEAFF. The whole variable domain, remainder taken from reference TRBV19 and TRBJ1-1, is DGGITQSPKYLFRKEGQNVTLSCEQNLNHDAMYWYRQDPGQGLRLIYYSQIVNDFQKGDIAEGYSVSREKKESFPLTVTSAQKNPTAFYLCASSVRAATEAFFGQGTRLTVV.